This T cell receptor beta chain originates from a study of radiotherapy plus CTLA-4 blockade in lung cancer. Produced via immunoSEQ multiplex PCR; TCRdb's table is partial and in-frame only. The sample contains 85,000 to 120,000 clones, more than 75% of which appear only once. Note on this clone: Its antigen is not identified.

Each patient with chemo-refractory metastatic non-small-cell lung cancer was treated with focal radiation plus CTLA-4 blockade using ipilimumab. Deletions cut 1 base from V and 7 bases from J, with 10 bases between. CDR1 and CDR2 from the germline V gene are SGHTA and FQGTGA. This CDR3 contains 13 residues. Study-level points and caveats: The best predictor of response was reported to be early blood T cell clone dynamics, with interferon-beta. After treatment with radiotherapy plus ipilimumab, TCR clones that came from the tumor expanded in blood.

The clonotype comes from a human donor with non-small cell lung cancer that progressed on radiotherapy plus ipilimumab. Some clones in this sample may be carry-over from other donors' samples. J is TRBJ2-5 and V is TRBV7-3; D might be TRBD2 (6 bases). The sequenced sample was peripheral blood, obtained from a patient treated with radiotherapy plus ipilimumab. The CDR3 protein is CASSLSTRGTQYF. CDR3 DNA sequence: TGTGCCAGCAGCTTAAGTACGCGGGGGACCCAGTACTTC.